This T cell receptor (beta chain) was documented in a study of control samples from healthy donors and cancer patients. TCRdb's copy holds only in-frame clones and misses some; the assay was immunoSEQ multiplex PCR. The sample carries roughly 55,000 clones, 92% recorded once. The germline V and J ends were trimmed by 6 bases and 6 bases, with 14 bases remaining between them. Germline-derived CDR1 and CDR2 are MNHEY and SVGEGT. There are 13 residues in the CDR3. V is TRBV6-2 or TRBV6-3 and J is TRBJ1-2; TRBD1 might be the D (6 bases). The receptor was derived from a man in his forties or fifties with colorectal cancer. Sequences were obtained from PBMCs. CDR3 in amino acids: CASSPEGDHGYTF. The CDR3 DNA follows: TGTGCCAGCAGCCCGGAGGGGGATCATGGCTACACCTTC.